The T cell receptor beta chain described here comes from a study of CD8+CD57+ T cells in acquired aplastic anemia. Across the study: An average of around 11 million reads for CD4+ cells was obtained from healthy donors. Study-wide results and caveats: For CD8+ Simpson's diversity, patients and controls showed no significant difference.

The CDR3 contains 15 residues. CDR1 SGDLS and CDR2 YYNGEE come from the germline V gene. V lost 0 bases, J lost 2 bases, and 10 bases lay in between. Comments on this clonotype: Its antigen is unknown.

Researchers used genomic DNA as the template to profile TCR beta VDJ and CDR3. Each CDR3 protein is one row after TCRdb ran MiXCR on the reads. The table has roughly 130,000 distinct CDR3 sequences, about 46% seen once. This TCR was recovered from a human donor in good health, serving as a control. The chain links TRBV9 to TRBJ2-3; tentatively, D is TRBD1 (5 bases). Sequencing was carried out using sorted CD4+, CD8+, or CD8+CD57+ T cells (not recorded which) from PBMCs. The CDR3 region is CASSVGQPPTDTQYF. The CDR3 DNA sequence: TGTGCCAGCAGCGTAGGACAGCCGCCCACAGATACGCAGTATTTT. The entire variable domain, with the rest obtained from reference TRBV9 and TRBJ2-3, is as follows: DSGVTQTPKHLITATGQRVTLRCSPRSGDLSVYWYQQSLDQGLQFLIQYYNGEERAKGNILERFSAQQFPDLHSELNLSSLELGDSALYFCASSVGQPPTDTQYFGPGTRLTVL.